The 7 T cell receptor beta chains below all came from one sample that was sequenced in a study of control samples from healthy donors and cancer patients. Only in-frame clones appear in the TCRdb table, and some are missing; sequencing was by immunoSEQ multiplex PCR. This sample yields approximately 87,000 clones, of which 90% to 95% are seen a single time; around 1.3% belongs to the top ten. Specimen: PBMCs. These receptors all come from a woman between 40 and 55 years old with lung cancer.

This chain connects TRBV9 to TRBJ2-3; D gene uncertain. The CDR3 covers 15 residues. Germline V gene lookup returns CDR1 SGDLS and CDR2 YYNGEE. Trimming took off 0 bases at V and 0 bases at J, with 8 bases between the two ends. The chain's CDR3 is CASSVVASSTDTQYF. Here the CDR3 DNA reads TGTGCCAGCAGCGTAGTAGCATCTAGCACAGATACGCAGTATTTT.

The chain recombines TRBV5-6 with TRBJ2-7; 8 bases are shared with TRBD2. Germline CDR1 SGHDT, CDR2 YYEEEE. This CDR3 is built from 13 residues. The J segment lost 7 bases and the V segment lost 4 bases, leaving 7 bases of the junction unmatched. The CDR3 coding sequence is TGTGCCAGCAGCCTGACAGGCGGGGGGGAGCAGTACTTC. Its protein product is CASSLTGGGEQYF.

The genes are TRBV4-1 and TRBJ1-4; tentatively, D is TRBD1 (6 bases). This CDR3 comprises 16 residues. Germline CDR1 MGHRA, CDR2 YSYEKL. V shed 1 base and J shed 2 bases, with 11 bases lying between them. CDR3 nucleotide sequence: TGCGCCAGCAGCCAAGTGGGGGGGCCTACTAATGAAAAACTGTTTTTT. This sequence encodes CASSQVGGPTNEKLFF.

This clone was detected only a few times. This chain links TRBV5-1 with TRBJ2-7; tentatively, D is TRBD1 (6 bases). Germline CDR1 is SGHRS and CDR2 is YFSETQ. The CDR3 extends over 13 amino acids. The V end lost 4 bases, the J end lost 5 bases, and 13 bases lay between the germline ends. The CDR3 spells CASSPGGQNEQYF. The CDR3 DNA sequence: TGCGCCAGCAGCCCCGGCGGACAGAACGAGCAGTACTTC.

The chain couples TRBV6-4 to TRBJ2-7; a possible D gene is TRBD2 (5 bases). V was cut by 5 bases and J by 4 bases, with 15 bases left in between. The germline V gene has CDR1 MRHNA and CDR2 SNTAGT. The CDR3 runs 14 residues. The CDR3 DNA reads as TGTGCCAGCAGTTTAGGGAGTAGCGATTACGAGCAGTACTTC. Translating it yields CASSLGSSDYEQYF.

The chain is built from TRBV24-1 and TRBJ2-1; TRBD1 aligns across 9 bases. Germline lookup yields CDR1 KGHDR and CDR2 SFDVKD. V dropped 7 bases and J dropped 7; count of bases not matched to a gene: 10. This CDR3 spans 15 amino acids. This chain's CDR3 is CATSPGTGIGNEQFF. CDR3 DNA: TGTGCCACCAGCCCCGGGACAGGGATTGGGAATGAGCAGTTCTTC.

The rearrangement links TRBV19 to TRBJ1-2; weak D call: TRBD1 (6 bases). V was pared by 7 bases and J by 3 bases, with 12 bases between. Looked up from germline, CDR1 is LNHDA and CDR2 is SQIVND (reference sequence). This CDR3 spans 13 amino acids. For the CDR3, the DNA is TGTGCCAGTATTTCCGACAGGCACTATGGCTACACCTTC. It is translated as CASISDRHYGYTF.